This TCR beta chain was captured by sequencing in a study of blood T cell repertoires in COVID-19 (dated by TCRdb to between 2020 and 2021). About the study as a whole: Samples covering the acute and convalescent phases of COVID-19 were provided by collaborators in the United States, Italy and Spain. The prospective study material was composed of cDNA or gDNA derived from T cells, B-cell-depleted T cells, or PBMCs. Deeply sampled blood TCRbeta repertoires from subjects exposed to, actively infected with, or recovered from COVID-19 were included in the dataset. The repertoires were released in a freely available public database intended as a resource for research on the immune response to SARS-CoV-2. The samples were drawn from the first 160 participants of the ongoing ImmuneRACE study and from roughly 1,300 subjects provided by 6 global collaborators. A de-identified subject ID, COVID-19 status, age in years and sex were almost always included in the sample metadata. Where available, HLA class I and class II types were obtained from metadata supplied by the sample provider rather than from assay-based typing.

Study-wide findings and limitations: How much clinical and demographic metadata was included differed by source and by participant, and the metadata was provided uncurated.

One collaborating source in Seattle enrolled patients during active infection and followed them longitudinally through the course of disease. The collaborating institutions used their own protocols to collect whole blood in K2EDTA tubes. For TCRbeta analysis, collaborator samples were shipped as frozen whole blood, as isolated PBMCs, or as DNA extracted from either sample type. Taken from the germline V gene (reference sequence), the CDR1 and CDR2 loops are GTSNPN and SVGIG. The CDR3 has 13 amino acids, counting the end cysteine and phenylalanine. Just CDR3 DNA is preserved here, 39 bases in frame from base 1. V and J lose 4 bases and 8 bases, and a span of 14 bases separates them. Concerning this clone itself: Its recognized antigen is unknown. No much larger clonotype is one base removed from it; base qualities were not supplied.

TCRbeta CDR3 regions were amplified from genomic DNA using the immunoSEQ Assay, a bias-controlled multiplex PCR. The authors' analysis ran thus. Within the assay, amplification of reference gene primers was used to estimate how many nucleated cells each sample contained. To quantify the absolute abundance of each unique TCRbeta CDR3 rearrangement, sequence reads were collapsed and filtered. Productive Simpson clonality was computed per sample as the square root of Simpson's diversity index over productive rearrangements. The table was pulled from immuneACCESS by TCRdb, which kept in-frame rearrangements only. Such tables lose some clones; where checked, under half of the loss comes from unresolved V genes, and the rest has no known cause. D and trimming come from the DNA, and the V and J calls and clone size come from that table. Counted in this sample were hundreds of thousands of clones; over 80% of them appeared once. The ten largest clonotypes hold roughly a tenth of the sample.

The chain couples TRBV30 to TRBJ1-4, and TRBD1 may be the D gene, going by 5 matching bases. Sample: peripheral blood. The TCR originated in a woman aged 70-85 years with COVID-19, enrolled during active disease. Here the CDR3 is given as CAWTAGLKEKLFF. In nucleotides, the sequence is TGTGCCTGGACTGCAGGGCTGAAGGAAAAACTGTTTTTT.